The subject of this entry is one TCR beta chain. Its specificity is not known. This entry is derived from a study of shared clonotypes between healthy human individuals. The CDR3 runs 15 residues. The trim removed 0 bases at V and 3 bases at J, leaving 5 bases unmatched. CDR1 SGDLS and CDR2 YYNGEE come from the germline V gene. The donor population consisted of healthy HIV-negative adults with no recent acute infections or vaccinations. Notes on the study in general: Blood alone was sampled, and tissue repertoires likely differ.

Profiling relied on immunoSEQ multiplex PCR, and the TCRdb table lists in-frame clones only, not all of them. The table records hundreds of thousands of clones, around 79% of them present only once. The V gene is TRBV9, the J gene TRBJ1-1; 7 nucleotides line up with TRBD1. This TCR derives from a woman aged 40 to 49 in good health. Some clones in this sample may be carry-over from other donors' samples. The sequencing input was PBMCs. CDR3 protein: CASSVDEGAYTEAFF. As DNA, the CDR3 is TGTGCCAGCAGCGTAGATGAGGGGGCCTACACTGAAGCTTTCTTT.